Listed here is a single T cell receptor beta chain. The data originate from a study of blood T cell repertoires in COVID-19. Sequencing used immunoSEQ multiplex PCR; TCRdb keeps in-frame clones, though not all of them. The sample records roughly 500,000 clones, 80% to 90% being singletons. Trimming left V 4 bases short and J 6 bases short, with 9 bases between. The CDR3 runs to 12 residues. Germline V gene lookup returns CDR1 SGHDN and CDR2 FVKESK. Cohorts were determined from participant-reported clinical history. Two negative PCRs, clearance, or symptom resolution had been documented for recovered Cohort 3 donors.

The sequenced sample consisted of PBMCs or T cells enriched from blood (not recorded which). The gene calls are TRBV14 and TRBJ1-1, with TRBD1 as a possible D gene (5 bases). This TCR came from a woman in her fifties or sixties who had recovered from COVID-19. This CDR3 is CASSLRTPEAFF. In DNA form, the CDR3 reads TGTGCCAGCAGCCTCCGGACACCTGAAGCTTTCTTT.